Shown below are 6 T cell receptor beta chains from a single sample sequenced in a study of blood T cell repertoires in COVID-19. The method was immunoSEQ multiplex PCR; TCRdb's version includes in-frame clones alone and lacks a portion of them. The sample yields 300,000 to 400,000 clones, 75% to 90% seen once. Source material: PBMCs or T cells enriched from blood (not recorded which). Receptors originate from a woman aged 30 to 39 who had been exposed to COVID-19.

This clone was counted between two and nine times. The genes are TRBV3-1 (or the pseudogene TRBV3-2) and TRBJ1-6, with TRBD1 matching 8 bases. Looked up from germline, CDR1 is LGHDT and CDR2 is YNNKEL (reference sequence). V lost 6 bases, J lost 14 bases, and 12 bases stayed unmatched. The CDR3 is 14 residues long. This CDR3 is CASRDPGGASALHF. CDR3 nucleotide sequence: TGTGCCAGCAGGGACCCAGGGGGCGCATCGGCCCTCCACTTT.

The J gene is TRBJ1-2, the V gene TRBV27; 8 positions match TRBD1. Germline assignment: CDR1 MNHEY and CDR2 SMNVEV (reference sequence). The CDR3 runs 14 residues. Trimming removed 5 bases from V and 4 bases from J; junction bases left unmatched: 6. CDR3 in amino acids: CASSRTGRGYGYTF. In DNA form, the CDR3 reads TGTGCCAGCAGTCGGACAGGGCGAGGCTATGGCTACACCTTC.

V and J are TRBV7-9 and TRBJ1-3, with 12 bases aligning to TRBD1. The length of the CDR3 is 17 residues. After removal of 3 bases from V and 6 bases from J, the junction contained 9 bases not matched to a gene. The germline V gene encodes CDR1 SEHNR and CDR2 FQNEAQ (reference sequence). The DNA of the CDR3 is TGTGCCAGCAGCTTCGCTGGGACAGGGGGCTTAGTAAACACCATATATTTT. Residues: CASSFAGTGGLVNTIYF.

Here the CDR3 reads CSANYRYEQYF. The CDR3 DNA follows: TGCAGTGCTAACTACAGGTACGAGCAGTACTTC. This sequence joins TRBV20-1 and TRBJ2-7; D is perhaps TRBD1 (5 bases). Trimming took 4 bases from V and 4 from J, leaving 8 bases between them. Germline lookup yields CDR1 DFQATT and CDR2 SNEGSKA (reference sequence). This CDR3 is built from 11 residues.

The chain is built from TRBV28 and TRBJ1-2, with a possible D match to TRBD1 (5 bases). CDR1 is MDHEN and CDR2 is SYDVKM in the germline V gene. CDR3 size: 14 residues. V dropped 5 bases and J dropped 4 bases, with 14 bases sitting between them. CDR3 protein: CASSPTGGGYGYTF. The DNA for the CDR3 is TGTGCCAGCAGTCCCACGGGGGGGGGCTATGGCTACACCTTC.

The table lists this clone with a count of one. The chain uses TRBV2 and TRBJ1-2; 10 nucleotides line up with TRBD1. Germline CDR1 and CDR2: SNHLY and FYNNEI. The V and J ends lost 3 bases and 0 bases, in that order; junction bases with no gene match: 7. The CDR3 spans 17 residues. The CDR3 is CASSDRGQGSSNYGYTF. In DNA, the CDR3 is TGTGCCAGCAGTGACCGGGGACAGGGGTCATCTAACTATGGCTACACCTTC.